This T cell receptor beta chain was sequenced during a study of somatic mutations in cytotoxic T cells in rheumatoid arthritis. Study summary: Blood from the patient (over 28 ml EDTA) was drawn right after diagnosis, pretreatment. Whole-study results and caveats: Significant differences in CD8+ T-cell clonality were not found between rheumatoid arthritis patients and healthy controls (age-matched). The authors did not adjust the slight TRBV07 underrepresentation in rheumatoid arthritis patients for multiple comparisons.

This CDR3 is built from 13 residues. Per the germline V gene, CDR1 is KGHSH and CDR2 is LQKENI. After removal of 5 bases from V and 11 bases from J, the junction contained 8 bases not matched to a gene. Clones were sequenced by immunoSEQ multiplex PCR, and TCRdb holds only the in-frame ones, with some missing. The sample lists roughly 16,000 clones; roughly four fifths were seen once. Notes on this clone: The antigen remains undetermined.

Separation of CD4+ and CD8+ cells was performed by positive magnetic bead selection, and purity was verified by flow cytometry. The specimen was CD8+ T cells sorted from blood. This clonotype originated in a woman aged 45 to 65 with rheumatoid arthritis. This rearrangement joins TRBV18 to TRBJ1-1, with 10 bases lining up with TRBD1. The CDR3, as DNA: TGTGCCAGCTCAACGGGACAGGGGCCCAGCGCTTTCTTT. Translating it yields CASSTGQGPSAFF.